The rows below give T cell receptor beta chains drawn from one sample of a study of T cell responses to AZD1222 COVID-19 vaccine. TCRdb keeps only in-frame clones here, not all; method: immunoSEQ multiplex PCR. This table has some 120,000 clones, 75% to 90% appearing once. Sequenced here: peripheral blood, sampled on day 0 of MenACWY control vaccination. The source is an adult in good health. Each CDR3 is given with its conserved first and last residue. A D gene is named only where the DNA matches it firmly. Rows may omit the clone size; those that give it use once, few, many or a size class.

cdr3_length: 14; v_call: TRBV18; j_call: TRBJ1-6; d_call: TRBD1; clone_size: NA; cdr3_aa: CASSGDRGRSPLHF; cdr3_nt: TGTGCCAGCTCAGGGGACAGGGGACGATCACCCCTCCACTTT
cdr3_length: 13; v_call: TRBV9; j_call: TRBJ2-1; d_call: NA; clone_size: NA; cdr3_aa: CASSSRDTNEQFF; cdr3_nt: TGTGCCAGCAGCAGCAGGGATACCAATGAGCAGTTCTTC
cdr3_length: 15; v_call: TRBV2; j_call: TRBJ2-1; d_call: NA; clone_size: NA; cdr3_aa: CASRGGGILYNEQFF; cdr3_nt: TGTGCCAGCAGAGGAGGGGGAATCCTCTACAATGAGCAGTTCTTC
cdr3_length: 14; v_call: TRBV7-8; j_call: TRBJ1-2; d_call: TRBD1; clone_size: NA; cdr3_aa: CASSLALLQGAYTF; cdr3_nt: TGTGCCAGCAGCTTAGCACTTCTACAGGGGGCCTACACCTTC
cdr3_length: 12; v_call: TRBV10-3; j_call: TRBJ2-3; d_call: NA; clone_size: NA; cdr3_aa: CAISDAGDTQYF; cdr3_nt: TGTGCCATCAGTGATGCGGGGGATACGCAGTATTTT
cdr3_length: 17; v_call: TRBV5-1; j_call: TRBJ2-3; d_call: TRBD1; clone_size: NA; cdr3_aa: CASSLVPGTGGADTQYF; cdr3_nt: TGCGCCAGCAGCTTGGTCCCCGGGACAGGGGGGGCAGATACGCAGTATTTT
cdr3_length: 14; v_call: TRBV21-1; j_call: TRBJ2-3; d_call: NA; clone_size: NA; cdr3_aa: CASSKASGRDTQYF; cdr3_nt: TGTGCCAGCAGCAAAGCTAGCGGAAGGGATACGCAGTATTTT
cdr3_length: 14; v_call: TRBV7-2; j_call: TRBJ2-7; d_call: NA; clone_size: NA; cdr3_aa: CASSLARQSYEQYF; cdr3_nt: TGTGCCAGCAGCTTAGCTAGACAGTCCTACGAGCAGTACTTC
cdr3_length: 14; v_call: TRBV7-8; j_call: TRBJ2-1; d_call: NA; clone_size: once; cdr3_aa: CASSLTYRDNEQFF; cdr3_nt: TGTGCCAGCAGCTTGACATACAGGGACAATGAGCAGTTCTTC
cdr3_length: 13; v_call: TRBV5-5; j_call: TRBJ1-2; d_call: TRBD1; clone_size: NA; cdr3_aa: CASSLTDRGGYTF; cdr3_nt: TGTGCCAGCAGCTTGACGGACAGGGGTGGCTACACCTTC
cdr3_length: 15; v_call: TRBV5-1; j_call: TRBJ1-1; d_call: TRBD1; clone_size: NA; cdr3_aa: CASSLAGQGGSEAFF; cdr3_nt: TGCGCCAGCAGCTTGGCGGGACAGGGAGGCTCTGAAGCTTTCTTT
cdr3_length: 15; v_call: TRBV28; j_call: TRBJ2-1; d_call: TRBD2; clone_size: NA; cdr3_aa: CASTYEGLAYNEQFF; cdr3_nt: TGTGCCAGCACCTACGAAGGACTAGCCTACAATGAGCAGTTCTTC
cdr3_length: 17; v_call: TRBV7-2; j_call: TRBJ1-2; d_call: TRBD1; clone_size: NA; cdr3_aa: CASSLVGTGGVWDGYTF; cdr3_nt: TGTGCCAGCAGCTTAGTCGGGACAGGGGGCGTGTGGGATGGCTACACCTTC
cdr3_length: 12; v_call: TRBV28; j_call: TRBJ1-2; d_call: NA; clone_size: NA; cdr3_aa: CASRAVPIGYTF; cdr3_nt: TGTGCCAGCAGGGCAGTCCCTATTGGCTACACCTTC
cdr3_length: 17; v_call: TRBV9; j_call: TRBJ2-3; d_call: TRBD1; clone_size: once; cdr3_aa: CASSVDPTGGAFDTQYF; cdr3_nt: TGTGCCAGCAGCGTCGACCCCACAGGGGGCGCATTCGATACGCAGTATTTT
cdr3_length: 16; v_call: TRBV6-2/TRBV6-3; j_call: TRBJ1-5; d_call: NA; clone_size: NA; cdr3_aa: CASSYSPGAPYQPQHF; cdr3_nt: TGTGCCAGCAGTTACTCGCCGGGGGCCCCCTATCAGCCCCAGCATTTT
cdr3_length: 14; v_call: TRBV10-3; j_call: TRBJ2-3; d_call: NA; clone_size: NA; cdr3_aa: CATGARGSTDTQYF; cdr3_nt: TGTGCCACAGGGGCCCGGGGGAGCACAGATACGCAGTATTTT
cdr3_length: 13; v_call: TRBV18; j_call: TRBJ1-5; d_call: NA; clone_size: few; cdr3_aa: CASSPEGSQPQHF; cdr3_nt: TGTGCCAGCTCACCAGAAGGGAGTCAGCCCCAGCATTTT
cdr3_length: 16; v_call: TRBV19; j_call: TRBJ2-1; d_call: TRBD1; clone_size: NA; cdr3_aa: CASSDRGGRSYNEQFF; cdr3_nt: TGTGCCAGTAGTGACAGGGGTGGACGCTCCTACAATGAGCAGTTCTTC
cdr3_length: 16; v_call: TRBV18; j_call: TRBJ2-2; d_call: TRBD1; clone_size: once; cdr3_aa: CASSPRTGQALGELFF; cdr3_nt: TGTGCCAGCTCACCACGAACGGGACAGGCTCTCGGGGAGCTGTTTTTT
cdr3_length: 14; v_call: TRBV11-2; j_call: TRBJ1-1; d_call: NA; clone_size: NA; cdr3_aa: CASSLDSWNTEAFF; cdr3_nt: TGTGCCAGCAGCTTAGACTCGTGGAACACTGAAGCTTTCTTT
cdr3_length: 16; v_call: TRBV28; j_call: TRBJ1-4; d_call: NA; clone_size: NA; cdr3_aa: CASSSRVAGSNEKLFF; cdr3_nt: TGTGCCAGCAGTTCCCGAGTGGCGGGGTCTAATGAAAAACTGTTTTTT
cdr3_length: 15; v_call: TRBV27; j_call: TRBJ2-1; d_call: NA; clone_size: NA; cdr3_aa: CASSLFGSVGNEQFF; cdr3_nt: TGTGCCAGCAGTTTATTTGGGAGTGTCGGCAATGAGCAGTTCTTC
cdr3_length: 15; v_call: TRBV27; j_call: TRBJ2-7; d_call: TRBD1; clone_size: NA; cdr3_aa: CASSLKGQGVGEQYF; cdr3_nt: TGTGCCAGCAGTTTAAAGGGACAGGGGGTGGGCGAGCAGTACTTC
cdr3_length: 15; v_call: TRBV28; j_call: TRBJ1-6; d_call: NA; clone_size: NA; cdr3_aa: CASTPTSSYNSPLHF; cdr3_nt: TGTGCCAGCACCCCCACGAGCTCCTATAATTCACCCCTCCACTTT
cdr3_length: 12; v_call: TRBV30; j_call: TRBJ1-2; d_call: TRBD1; clone_size: NA; cdr3_aa: CAWSGQGHGYTF; cdr3_nt: TGTGCCTGGAGTGGACAGGGTCATGGCTACACCTTC
cdr3_length: 16; v_call: TRBV4-3; j_call: TRBJ2-7; d_call: NA; clone_size: medium-sized; cdr3_aa: CASSQESRVVGYEQYF; cdr3_nt: TGCGCCAGCAGCCAAGAAAGTCGTGTGGTAGGCTACGAGCAGTACTTC
cdr3_length: 13; v_call: TRBV28; j_call: TRBJ1-1; d_call: NA; clone_size: NA; cdr3_aa: CASSLYGGTEAFF; cdr3_nt: TGTGCCAGCAGTTTATACGGGGGCACTGAAGCTTTCTTT
cdr3_length: 13; v_call: TRBV6-4; j_call: TRBJ1-5; d_call: TRBD1; clone_size: once; cdr3_aa: CASRTGRSQPQHF; cdr3_nt: TGTGCCAGCCGGACAGGGAGAAGCCAGCCCCAGCATTTT
cdr3_length: 18; v_call: TRBV13; j_call: TRBJ1-1; d_call: TRBD1; clone_size: few; cdr3_aa: CASSSPSPTGGENTEAFF; cdr3_nt: TGTGCCAGCAGCTCCCCCTCCCCGACAGGGGGCGAGAACACTGAAGCTTTCTTT
cdr3_length: 13; v_call: TRBV3-1/TRBV3-2; j_call: TRBJ1-2; d_call: TRBD1; clone_size: NA; cdr3_aa: CASSQDWTGRACF; cdr3_nt: TGTGCCAGCAGCCAAGACTGGACAGGGAGGGCCTGCTTC
cdr3_length: 17; v_call: TRBV28; j_call: TRBJ2-1; d_call: TRBD1; clone_size: NA; cdr3_aa: CASTLGDAQGVYNEQFF; cdr3_nt: TGTGCCAGCACCCTAGGGGATGCACAGGGGGTCTACAATGAGCAGTTCTTC
cdr3_length: 14; v_call: TRBV3-1/TRBV3-2; j_call: TRBJ1-2; d_call: NA; clone_size: few; cdr3_aa: CASSQTPGFYGYTF; cdr3_nt: TGTGCCAGCAGCCAGACTCCGGGGTTTTATGGCTACACCTTC
cdr3_length: 17; v_call: TRBV11-2; j_call: TRBJ1-1; d_call: TRBD1; clone_size: NA; cdr3_aa: CASSRRGDRGRLTEAFF; cdr3_nt: TGTGCCAGCAGCCGAAGGGGGGACAGGGGGCGCCTCACTGAAGCTTTCTTT
cdr3_length: 14; v_call: TRBV2; j_call: TRBJ2-1; d_call: TRBD1; clone_size: NA; cdr3_aa: CASSGNRGSNEQFF; cdr3_nt: TGTGCCAGCAGTGGGAACAGGGGGAGTAATGAGCAGTTCTTC
cdr3_length: 16; v_call: TRBV4-3; j_call: TRBJ1-4; d_call: NA; clone_size: NA; cdr3_aa: CASSQSLGGLGEKLFF; cdr3_nt: TGCGCCAGCAGCCAGAGCCTTGGGGGGTTAGGAGAAAAACTGTTTTTT
cdr3_length: 16; v_call: TRBV11-2; j_call: TRBJ2-1; d_call: TRBD2; clone_size: NA; cdr3_aa: CASSRGGRGSYNEQFF; cdr3_nt: TGTGCCAGCAGCCGGGGGGGGCGCGGGTCCTACAATGAGCAGTTCTTC
cdr3_length: 14; v_call: TRBV27; j_call: TRBJ2-1; d_call: TRBD1; clone_size: NA; cdr3_aa: CASRWDRRNNEQFF; cdr3_nt: TGTGCCAGCAGATGGGACAGGCGGAACAATGAGCAGTTCTTC
cdr3_length: 16; v_call: TRBV19; j_call: TRBJ1-5; d_call: NA; clone_size: NA; cdr3_aa: CASSRGPVRGNQPQHF; cdr3_nt: TGTGCCAGTAGTAGGGGACCCGTAAGGGGCAATCAGCCCCAGCATTTT
cdr3_length: 15; v_call: TRBV6-2/TRBV6-3; j_call: TRBJ1-5; d_call: NA; clone_size: NA; cdr3_aa: CASSYRLGNNQPQHF; cdr3_nt: TGTGCCAGCAGTTACCGACTGGGGAATAATCAACCCCAGCATTTT
cdr3_length: 18; v_call: TRBV6-2/TRBV6-3; j_call: TRBJ2-3; d_call: TRBD2; clone_size: NA; cdr3_aa: CASSYIGRLAASTDTQYF; cdr3_nt: TGTGCCAGCAGTTACATCGGACGACTAGCGGCCAGCACAGATACGCAGTATTTT